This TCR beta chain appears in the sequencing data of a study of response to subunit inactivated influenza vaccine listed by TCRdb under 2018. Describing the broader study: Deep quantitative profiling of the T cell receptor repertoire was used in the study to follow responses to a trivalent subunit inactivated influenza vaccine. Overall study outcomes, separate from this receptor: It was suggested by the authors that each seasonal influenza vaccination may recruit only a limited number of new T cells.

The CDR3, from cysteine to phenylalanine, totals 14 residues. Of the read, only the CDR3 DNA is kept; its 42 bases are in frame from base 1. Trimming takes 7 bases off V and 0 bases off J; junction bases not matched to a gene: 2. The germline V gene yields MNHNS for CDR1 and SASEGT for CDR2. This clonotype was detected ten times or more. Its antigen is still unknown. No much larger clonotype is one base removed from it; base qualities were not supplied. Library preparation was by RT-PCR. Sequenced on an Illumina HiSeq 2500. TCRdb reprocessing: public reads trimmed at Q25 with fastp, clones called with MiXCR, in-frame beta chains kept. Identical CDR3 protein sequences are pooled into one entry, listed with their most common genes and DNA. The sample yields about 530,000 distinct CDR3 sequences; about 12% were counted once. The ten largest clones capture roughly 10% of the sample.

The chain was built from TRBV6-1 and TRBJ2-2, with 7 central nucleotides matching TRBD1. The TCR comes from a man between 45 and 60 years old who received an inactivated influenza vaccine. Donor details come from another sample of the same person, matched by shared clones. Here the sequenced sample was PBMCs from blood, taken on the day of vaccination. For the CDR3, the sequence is CASNGQANTGELFF. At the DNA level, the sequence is TGTGCCAGCAACGGACAGGCGAACACCGGGGAGCTGTTTTTT.